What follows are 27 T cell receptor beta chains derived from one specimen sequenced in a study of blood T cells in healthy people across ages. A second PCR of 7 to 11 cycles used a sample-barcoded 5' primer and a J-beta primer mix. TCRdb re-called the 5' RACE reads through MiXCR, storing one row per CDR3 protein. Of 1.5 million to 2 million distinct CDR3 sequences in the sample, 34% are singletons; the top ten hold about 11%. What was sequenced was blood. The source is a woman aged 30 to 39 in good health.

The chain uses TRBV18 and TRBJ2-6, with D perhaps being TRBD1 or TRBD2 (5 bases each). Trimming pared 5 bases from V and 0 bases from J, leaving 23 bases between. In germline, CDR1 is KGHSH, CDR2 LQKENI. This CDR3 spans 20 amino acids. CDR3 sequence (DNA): TGTGCCAGCTCAACGAGGGACGGACGAGAGGCGAGCTCTGGGGCCAACGTCCTGACTTTC. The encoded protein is CASSTRDGREASSGANVLTF.

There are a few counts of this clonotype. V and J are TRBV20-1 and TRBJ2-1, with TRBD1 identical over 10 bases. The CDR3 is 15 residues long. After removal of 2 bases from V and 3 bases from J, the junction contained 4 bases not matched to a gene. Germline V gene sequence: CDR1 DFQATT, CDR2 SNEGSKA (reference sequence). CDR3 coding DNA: TGCAGTGCTAGAAGGACAGGGGGTAACTACAATGAGCAGTTCTTC. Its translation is CSARRTGGNYNEQFF.

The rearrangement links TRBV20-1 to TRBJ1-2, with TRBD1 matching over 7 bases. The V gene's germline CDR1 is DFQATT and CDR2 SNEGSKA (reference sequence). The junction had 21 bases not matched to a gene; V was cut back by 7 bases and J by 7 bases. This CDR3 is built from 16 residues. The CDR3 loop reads CSVPIEQGMEYGGYTF. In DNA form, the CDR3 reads TGCAGTGTTCCCATTGAACAGGGGATGGAATACGGTGGCTACACCTTC.

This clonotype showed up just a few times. The CDR3 DNA reads TGTGCCAGCAGTTACTCGGTGAGGAACACTGAAGCTTTCTTT. Its translation: CASSYSVRNTEAFF. The chain has TRBV6-2 or TRBV6-3 and TRBJ1-1; unclear D gene. V was cut by 0 bases and J by 1 base, with 6 bases left in between. Looked up from germline, CDR1 is MNHEY and CDR2 is SVGEGT. The CDR3 runs 14 residues.

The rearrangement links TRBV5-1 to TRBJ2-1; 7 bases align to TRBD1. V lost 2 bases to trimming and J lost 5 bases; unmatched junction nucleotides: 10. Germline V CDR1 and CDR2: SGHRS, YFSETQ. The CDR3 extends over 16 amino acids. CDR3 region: CASSFKPRTGDNEQFF. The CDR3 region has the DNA TGCGCCAGCAGCTTTAAACCTAGGACAGGAGACAATGAGCAGTTCTTC.

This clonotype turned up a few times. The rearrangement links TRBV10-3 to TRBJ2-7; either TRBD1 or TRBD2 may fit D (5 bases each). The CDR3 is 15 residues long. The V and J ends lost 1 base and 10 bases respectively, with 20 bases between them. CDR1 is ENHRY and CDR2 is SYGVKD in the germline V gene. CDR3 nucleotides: TGTGCCATCAGTGAGTTTATCCGGGACCTTTCCTTACAGTACTTC. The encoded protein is CAISEFIRDLSLQYF.

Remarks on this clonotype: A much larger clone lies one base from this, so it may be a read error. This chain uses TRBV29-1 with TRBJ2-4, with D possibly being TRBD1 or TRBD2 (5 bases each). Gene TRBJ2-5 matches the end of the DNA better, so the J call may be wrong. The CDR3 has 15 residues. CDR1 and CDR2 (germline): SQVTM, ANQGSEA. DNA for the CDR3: TGCAGCTTACTGACGAGCAGGGACGGCCAAGAGACCCAGTACTTC. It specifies CSLLTSRDGQETQYF.

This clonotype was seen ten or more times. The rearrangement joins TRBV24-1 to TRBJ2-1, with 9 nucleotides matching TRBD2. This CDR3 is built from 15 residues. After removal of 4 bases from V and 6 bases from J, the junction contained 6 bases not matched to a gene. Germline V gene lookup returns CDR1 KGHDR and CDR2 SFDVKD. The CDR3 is CATSDPGTSFNEQFF. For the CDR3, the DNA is TGTGCCACCAGTGACCCCGGGACTAGCTTCAATGAGCAGTTCTTC.

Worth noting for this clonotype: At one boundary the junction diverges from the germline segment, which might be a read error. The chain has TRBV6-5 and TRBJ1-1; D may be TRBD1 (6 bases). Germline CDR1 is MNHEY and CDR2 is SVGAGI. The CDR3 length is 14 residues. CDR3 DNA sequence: TGTGCTAGCAGTCGTACAGGGAATGGGGCTGAAGCTTTCTTT. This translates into CASSRTGNGAEAFF.

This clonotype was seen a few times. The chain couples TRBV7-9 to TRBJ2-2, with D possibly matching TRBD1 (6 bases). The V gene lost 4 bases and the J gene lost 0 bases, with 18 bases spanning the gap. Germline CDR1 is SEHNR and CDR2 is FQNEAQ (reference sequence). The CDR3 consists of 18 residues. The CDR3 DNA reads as TGTGCCAGCAGCTCGAAGCGAGGTGGGGGCCCGAACACCGGGGAGCTGTTTTTT. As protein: CASSSKRGGGPNTGELFF.

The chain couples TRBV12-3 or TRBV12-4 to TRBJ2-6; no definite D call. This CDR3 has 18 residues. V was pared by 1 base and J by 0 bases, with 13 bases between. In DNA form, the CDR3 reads TGTGCCAGCAGTTTAGGGCAAAGAATAGGCTCTGGGGCCAACGTCCTGACTTTC. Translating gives CASSLGQRIGSGANVLTF.

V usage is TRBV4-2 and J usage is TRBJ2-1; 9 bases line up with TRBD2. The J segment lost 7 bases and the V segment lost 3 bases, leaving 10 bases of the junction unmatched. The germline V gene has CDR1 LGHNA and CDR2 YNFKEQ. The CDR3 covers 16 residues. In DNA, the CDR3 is TGTGCCAGCAGCCACAAGGGGGCGGGGGGGAAGAATGAGCAGTTCTTC. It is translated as CASSHKGAGGKNEQFF.

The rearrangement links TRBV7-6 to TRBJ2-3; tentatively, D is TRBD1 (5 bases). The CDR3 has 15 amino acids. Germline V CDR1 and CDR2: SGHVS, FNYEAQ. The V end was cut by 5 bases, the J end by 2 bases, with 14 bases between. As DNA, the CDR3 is TGTGCCAGCAGCCCTGGGGCCGGATTCACAGATACGCAGTATTTT. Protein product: CASSPGAGFTDTQYF. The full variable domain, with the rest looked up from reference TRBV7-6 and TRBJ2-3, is GAGVSQSPRYKVTKRGQDVALRCDPISGHVSLYWYRQALGQGPEFLTYFNYEAQQDKSGLPNDRFSAERPEGSISTLTIQRTEQRDSAMYRCASSPGAGFTDTQYFGPGTRLTVL.

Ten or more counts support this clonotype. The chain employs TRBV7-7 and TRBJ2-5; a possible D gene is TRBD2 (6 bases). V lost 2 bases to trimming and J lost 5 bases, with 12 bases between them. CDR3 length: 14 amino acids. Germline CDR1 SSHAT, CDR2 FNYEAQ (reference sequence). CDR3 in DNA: TGTGCCAGCAGCTTAACCCCGGGGAGGGAGACCCAGTACTTC. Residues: CASSLTPGRETQYF.

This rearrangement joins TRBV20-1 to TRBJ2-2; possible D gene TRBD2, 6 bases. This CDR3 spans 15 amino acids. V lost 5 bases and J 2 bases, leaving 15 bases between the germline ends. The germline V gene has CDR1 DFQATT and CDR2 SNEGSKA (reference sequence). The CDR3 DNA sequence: TGCAGTGCTGACTCTCGGGGGTCCAACACCGGGGAGCTGTTTTTT. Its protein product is CSADSRGSNTGELFF.

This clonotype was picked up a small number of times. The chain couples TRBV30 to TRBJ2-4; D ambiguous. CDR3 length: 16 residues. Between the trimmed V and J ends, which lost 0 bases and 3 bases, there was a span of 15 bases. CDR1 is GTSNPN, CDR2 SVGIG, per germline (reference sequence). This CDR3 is CAWSVGRTNYKNIQYF. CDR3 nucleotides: TGTGCCTGGAGTGTAGGACGGACGAATTACAAAAACATTCAGTACTTC. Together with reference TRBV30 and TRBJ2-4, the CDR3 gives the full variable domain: SQTIHQWPATLVQPVGSPLSLECTVEGTSNPNLYWYRQAAGRGLQLLFYSVGIGQISSEVPQNLSASRPQDRQFILSSKKLLLSDSGFYLCAWSVGRTNYKNIQYFGAGTRLSVL.

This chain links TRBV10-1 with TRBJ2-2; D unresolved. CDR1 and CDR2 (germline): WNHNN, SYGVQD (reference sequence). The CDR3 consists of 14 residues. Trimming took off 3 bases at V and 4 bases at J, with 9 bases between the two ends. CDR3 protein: CASSEWPATGELFF. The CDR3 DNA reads TGCGCCAGCAGTGAATGGCCGGCCACCGGGGAGCTGTTTTTT.

CDR3 sequence reads: CASSEDRLNTEAFF. CDR3 nucleotides: TGTGCCAGCAGTGAAGACAGGTTGAACACTGAAGCTTTCTTT. V gene TRBV2 combines with J gene TRBJ1-1, with a weak D call TRBD1 (5 bases). The CDR3 is made up of 14 amino acids. The germline V gene encodes CDR1 SNHLY and CDR2 FYNNEI. Trimming pared 1 base from V and 0 bases from J, leaving 6 bases between.

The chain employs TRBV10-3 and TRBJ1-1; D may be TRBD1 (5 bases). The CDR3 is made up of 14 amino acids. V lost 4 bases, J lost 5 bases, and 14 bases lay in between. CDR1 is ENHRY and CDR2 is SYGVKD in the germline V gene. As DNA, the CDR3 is TGTGCCATCAGTGCAGGGAGGAAGGCGACTGAAGCTTTCTTT. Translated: CAISAGRKATEAFF.

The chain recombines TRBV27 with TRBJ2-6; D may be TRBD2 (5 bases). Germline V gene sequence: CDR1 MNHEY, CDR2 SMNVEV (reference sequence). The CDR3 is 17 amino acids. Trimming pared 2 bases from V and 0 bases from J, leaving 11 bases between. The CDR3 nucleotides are TGTGCCAGCAGTTTAACGGCCGGGAACTCTGGGGCCAACGTCCTGACTTTC. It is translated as CASSLTAGNSGANVLTF. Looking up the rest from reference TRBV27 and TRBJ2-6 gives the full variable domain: EAQVTQNPRYLITVTGKKLTVTCSQNMNHEYMSWYRQDPGLGLRQIYYSMNVEVTDKGDVPEGYKVSRKEKRNFPLILESPSPNQTSLYFCASSLTAGNSGANVLTFGAGSRLTVL.

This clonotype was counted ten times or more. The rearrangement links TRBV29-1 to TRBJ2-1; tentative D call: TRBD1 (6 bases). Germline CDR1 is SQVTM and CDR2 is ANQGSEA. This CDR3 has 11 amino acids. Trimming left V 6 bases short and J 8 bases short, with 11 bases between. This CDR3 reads CSVTGNYEQFF. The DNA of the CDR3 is TGCAGCGTAACAGGGAATTATGAGCAGTTCTTC.

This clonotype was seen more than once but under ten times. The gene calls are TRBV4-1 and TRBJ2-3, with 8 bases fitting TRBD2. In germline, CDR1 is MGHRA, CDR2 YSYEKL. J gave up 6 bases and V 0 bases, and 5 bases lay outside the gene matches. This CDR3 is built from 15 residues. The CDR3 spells CASSQDRTSLDTQYF. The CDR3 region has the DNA TGCGCCAGCAGCCAAGACCGGACTAGCCTTGATACGCAGTATTTT.

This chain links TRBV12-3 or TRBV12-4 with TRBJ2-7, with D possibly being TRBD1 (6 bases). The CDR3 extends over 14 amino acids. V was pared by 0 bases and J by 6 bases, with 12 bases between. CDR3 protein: CASSLASTGPEQYF. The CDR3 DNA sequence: TGTGCCAGCAGTTTAGCGAGCACAGGGCCCGAGCAGTACTTC.

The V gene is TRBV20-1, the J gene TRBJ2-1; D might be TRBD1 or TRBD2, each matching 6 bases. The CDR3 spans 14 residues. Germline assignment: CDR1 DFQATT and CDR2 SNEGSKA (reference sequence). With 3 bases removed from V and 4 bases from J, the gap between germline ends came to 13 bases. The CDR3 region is CSASWGADYNEQFF. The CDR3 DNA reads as TGCAGTGCTAGTTGGGGGGCCGATTACAATGAGCAGTTCTTC.

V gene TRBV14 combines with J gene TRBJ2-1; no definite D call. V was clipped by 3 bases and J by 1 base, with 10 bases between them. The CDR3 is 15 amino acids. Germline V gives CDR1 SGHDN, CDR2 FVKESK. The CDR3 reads CASSHRRASYNEQFF. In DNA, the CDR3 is TGTGCCAGCAGCCATCGGAGAGCTTCCTACAATGAGCAGTTCTTC.

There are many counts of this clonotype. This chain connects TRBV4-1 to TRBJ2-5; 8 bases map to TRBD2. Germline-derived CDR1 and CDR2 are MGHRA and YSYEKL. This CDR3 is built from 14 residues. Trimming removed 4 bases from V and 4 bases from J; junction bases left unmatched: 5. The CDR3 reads CASSPQGLVETQYF. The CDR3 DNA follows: TGCGCCAGCAGCCCCCAGGGACTAGTAGAGACCCAGTACTTC.

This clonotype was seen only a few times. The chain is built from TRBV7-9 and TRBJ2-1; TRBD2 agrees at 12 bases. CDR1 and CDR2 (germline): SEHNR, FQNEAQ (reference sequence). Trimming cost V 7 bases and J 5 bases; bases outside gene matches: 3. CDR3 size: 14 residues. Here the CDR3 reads CASTRLAGDNEQFF. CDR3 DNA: TGTGCCAGCACCCGACTAGCGGGGGACAATGAGCAGTTCTTC.